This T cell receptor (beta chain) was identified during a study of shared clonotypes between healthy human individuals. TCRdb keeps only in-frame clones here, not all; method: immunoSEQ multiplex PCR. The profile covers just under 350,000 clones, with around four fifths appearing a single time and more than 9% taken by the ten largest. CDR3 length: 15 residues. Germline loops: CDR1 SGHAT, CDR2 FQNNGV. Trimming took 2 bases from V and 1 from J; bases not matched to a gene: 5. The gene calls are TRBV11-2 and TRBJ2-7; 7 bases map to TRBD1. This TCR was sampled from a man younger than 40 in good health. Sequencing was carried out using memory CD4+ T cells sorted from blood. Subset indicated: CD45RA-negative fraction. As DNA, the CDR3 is TGTGCCAGCAGCTTAATTGACAGGGCATCCTACGAGCAGTACTTC. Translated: CASSLIDRASYEQYF.